This T cell receptor beta chain was observed in a study of blood T cells in healthy people across ages. This clonotype was detected a few times. A second PCR, run for 7 to 11 cycles, used a sample-barcoded 5' primer plus a J-beta primer mix. Using its own MiXCR run on the 5' RACE reads, TCRdb lists one record per CDR3 protein. The table shows fewer than 700,000 distinct CDR3 sequences, with less than 45% occurring only once. V was clipped by 5 bases and J by 6 bases, with 13 bases between them. CDR3 length equals 13 residues. CDR1 SGHTA and CDR2 FQGNSA come from the germline V gene. The TCR sequence derives from a man aged 80 or over in good health. The sequencing input was blood. The rearrangement joins TRBV7-2 to TRBJ1-2; D uncertain. The CDR3 sequence: CASSLTLRDGYTF. The CDR3 nucleotides are TGTGCCAGCAGCCTCACCCTTAGGGATGGCTACACCTTC.